Each of the 24 T cell receptor beta chains below was sequenced from the same sample in a study of T cells in Graves' hyperthyroidism and ophthalmopathy. TCR beta CDR3 regions were amplified from RNA transcripts. The TCR CDR3 was amplified in a first-round RT-PCR using the HTBI primer set. TCRdb itself ran the multiplex PCR reads through MiXCR, one entry per CDR3 protein. Of a few hundred thousand distinct CDR3 sequences listed, 13% to 15% are singletons. Sequencing was carried out using blood. Every receptor here comes from a woman aged 40 to 50 with Graves' hyperthyroidism that later progressed to Graves' ophthalmopathy.

This clonotype was observed at least ten times. The chain couples TRBV11-3 to TRBJ2-7; 7 positions agree with TRBD2. Germline assignment: CDR1 SGHNT and CDR2 YENEEA. Trimming at V came to 5 bases and at J to 2 bases, leaving 9 bases not matched to a gene. The CDR3 loop spans 15 amino acids. The DNA of the CDR3 is TGTGCCAGCAGCCCCAGATCTAGCGGCCCCTACGAGCAGTACTTC. Translated, it gives CASSPRSSGPYEQYF.

The chain combines TRBV20-1 with TRBJ1-2; D gene ambiguous. The CDR3 sequence is 14 residues long. V gave up 6 bases and J gave up 7 bases, with 21 bases separating them. Germline lookup yields CDR1 DFQATT and CDR2 SNEGSKA (reference sequence). DNA for the CDR3: TGCAGTGCCCGAGACACCCAGGCAGTGAGTGGCTACACCTTC. Residues: CSARDTQAVSGYTF.

There are many counts of this clonotype. This chain connects TRBV30 to TRBJ2-2, with D perhaps being TRBD1 or TRBD2 (5 bases each). V was cut by 8 bases and J by 0 bases, with 10 bases left in between. The germline V gene encodes CDR1 GTSNPN and CDR2 SVGIG (reference sequence). This CDR3 has 13 amino acids. DNA of the CDR3: TGTGCCGCCGAGGGGCCGAACACCGGGGAGCTGTTTTTT. This codes for CAAEGPNTGELFF. Full variable domain (remainder filled in from reference TRBV30 and TRBJ2-2): SQTIHQWPATLVQPVGSPLSLECTVEGTSNPNLYWYRQAAGRGLQLLFYSVGIGQISSEVPQNLSASRPQDRQFILSSKKLLLSDSGFYLCAAEGPNTGELFFGEGSRLTVL.

This clonotype came up many times. The chain carries TRBV7-8 and TRBJ1-5; D gene unclear. The V end lost 1 base, the J end lost 7 bases, and 17 bases lay between the germline ends. This CDR3 has 16 amino acids. The germline V gene has CDR1 SGHVS and CDR2 FQNEAQ. DNA of the CDR3: TGTGCCAGCAGCTTAGGATTGGGTCCCGGCGGACAGCCCCAGCATTTT. Its translation is CASSLGLGPGGQPQHF.

This clonotype appeared many times. The chain joins TRBV27 to TRBJ2-2, with D unresolved. CDR3 length equals 17 residues. V was pared by 5 bases and J by 4 bases, with 20 bases between. The germline V gene has CDR1 MNHEY and CDR2 SMNVEV (reference sequence). In DNA, the CDR3 is TGTGCCAGCAGTCCCAATAGGGCGATCGTGGGCACCGGGGAGCTGTTTTTT. Translated: CASSPNRAIVGTGELFF.

This clonotype was counted at least ten times. The V and J genes are TRBV5-1 and TRBJ2-7, with unresolved D. Germline-derived CDR1 and CDR2 are SGHRS and YFSETQ. Deletions cut 0 bases from V and 4 bases from J, with 14 bases between. This CDR3 comprises 15 residues. The CDR3, as DNA: TGCGCCAGCAGCTTGGCCTCGCTTTCATTATACGAGCAGTACTTC. Protein: CASSLASLSLYEQYF.

This clonotype was detected many times. This sequence joins TRBV28 and TRBJ1-1; D is perhaps TRBD1 (6 bases). Germline V gene sequence: CDR1 MDHEN, CDR2 SYDVKM. V lost 1 base and J lost 1, with 13 bases in between. This CDR3 is built from 16 residues. The CDR3 region is CASSLSFRTENTEAFF. CDR3 sequence (DNA): TGTGCCAGCAGTTTATCGTTTAGGACAGAGAACACTGAAGCTTTCTTT.

This clonotype came up many times. The V call is TRBV28, the J call TRBJ1-1; the D gene is possibly TRBD1 (5 bases). Germline loops: CDR1 MDHEN, CDR2 SYDVKM. Trimming pared 1 base from V and 10 bases from J, leaving 10 bases between. The CDR3 runs 12 residues. The CDR3 is CASSLLPGRAFF. DNA of the CDR3: TGTGCCAGCAGTTTATTACCGGGACGAGCTTTCTTT.

The sample holds many counts of this clonotype. J is TRBJ2-1 and V is TRBV7-8; perhaps TRBD2 as D (6 bases). The V end was cut by 7 bases, the J end by 3 bases, with 22 bases between. The CDR3 length is 17 residues. Germline V gene data show CDR1 as SGHVS and CDR2 as FQNEAQ. For the CDR3, the DNA is TGTGCCAGCAAGCCTGCCTCGGAGGGCCTATTCTACAATGAGCAGTTCTTC. Its translation: CASKPASEGLFYNEQFF.

This clonotype was picked up many times. CDR3 nucleotide sequence: TGTGCCAGCAGTTTATACCCTAGCGACGAGCAGTACTTC. This codes for CASSLYPSDEQYF. The chain links TRBV27 to TRBJ2-7; the D gene is possibly TRBD2 (6 bases). Per the germline V gene, CDR1 is MNHEY and CDR2 is SMNVEV (reference sequence). CDR3 size: 13 residues. V shed 1 base and J shed 5 bases, with 9 bases lying between them.

At least ten counts were recorded for this clonotype. This rearrangement joins TRBV11-2 to TRBJ2-1, with 10 bases aligning to TRBD2. Germline CDR1 SGHAT, CDR2 FQNNGV. With V trimmed by 5 bases and J by 6 bases, 7 bases remained unmatched. The CDR3 runs 15 residues. The CDR3 nucleotides are TGTGCCAGCAGCCACCCCGGGACTAGCGTCAATGAGCAGTTCTTC. Protein product: CASSHPGTSVNEQFF.

This chain connects TRBV19 to TRBJ1-1; 11 nucleotides align to TRBD1. This CDR3 has 15 residues. Looked up from germline, CDR1 is LNHDA and CDR2 is SQIVND (reference sequence). The trim removed 1 base at V and 6 bases at J, leaving 4 bases unmatched. This chain's CDR3 is CASSIVGGQGAEAFF. CDR3 DNA: TGTGCCAGTAGTATAGTCGGGGGACAGGGGGCTGAAGCTTTCTTT.

This clonotype was counted ten times or more. V usage is TRBV9 and J usage is TRBJ2-5; unclear D gene. The V gene lost 2 bases and the J gene lost 0 bases, with 5 bases spanning the gap. The CDR3 loop spans 13 amino acids. Germline CDR1 SGDLS, CDR2 YYNGEE. The CDR3 here is CASSVTHQETQYF. The CDR3 DNA reads as TGTGCCAGCAGCGTCACCCACCAAGAGACCCAGTACTTC.

This clonotype was detected ten times or more. This chain uses TRBV7-2 with TRBJ2-5, with 11 bases matching TRBD2. V trimming: 5 bases; J trimming: 0 bases; junction bases outside the gene matches: 2. The CDR3 loop spans 15 amino acids. The germline V gene has CDR1 SGHTA and CDR2 FQGNSA. The CDR3 coding sequence is TGTGCCAGCAGCGAGGGACTAGCGGACCAAGAGACCCAGTACTTC. As protein: CASSEGLADQETQYF.

The table lists this clonotype with many counts. The rearrangement joins TRBV27 to TRBJ2-1; 7 bases match TRBD1. V lost 6 bases, J lost 7 bases, and 12 bases stayed unmatched. The CDR3 extends over 15 amino acids. Germline CDR1 and CDR2: MNHEY and SMNVEV (reference sequence). The CDR3 bases are TGTGCCAGCAGCCAAGGGGGCCTGTGGTGGAATGAGCAGTTCTTC. Its protein is CASSQGGLWWNEQFF.

The V call is TRBV5-6, the J call TRBJ1-5, with 8 bases matching TRBD1. From germline, CDR1 is SGHDT and CDR2 YYEEEE. J gave up 5 bases and V 5 bases, and 9 bases lay outside the gene matches. This CDR3 has 15 amino acids. The CDR3 coding sequence is TGTGCCAGCAGTCAAACAGGGGGTGGAGATCAGCCCCAGCATTTT. This encodes CASSQTGGGDQPQHF.

Ten or more counts support this clonotype. This sequence joins TRBV2 and TRBJ1-3; tentatively, D is TRBD1 (6 bases). This CDR3 has 17 amino acids. Germline loops: CDR1 SNHLY, CDR2 FYNNEI. Trimming pared 0 bases from V and 1 base from J, leaving 13 bases between. The CDR3: CASSEARPGASGNTIYF. The CDR3 region has the DNA TGTGCCAGCAGTGAAGCTCGGCCAGGGGCTTCTGGAAACACCATATATTTT. Supplemented by reference TRBV2 and TRBJ1-3, the full variable domain reads EPEVTQTPSHQVTQMGQEVILRCVPISNHLYFYWYRQILGQKVEFLVSFYNNEISEKSEIFDDQFSVERPDGSNFTLKIRSTKLEDSAMYFCASSEARPGASGNTIYFGEGSWLTVV.

This clonotype was seen more than once but under ten times. The chain uses TRBV2 and TRBJ2-7, with D tentatively TRBD1 (6 bases). The V end was cut by 5 bases, the J end by 0 bases, with 14 bases between. CDR1 and CDR2 (germline): SNHLY, FYNNEI. The CDR3 extends over 15 amino acids. As DNA, the CDR3 is TGTGCCAGCAGTCTAAACAGGGCGAGCTCCTACGAGCAGTACTTC. Protein: CASSLNRASSYEQYF.

The chain joins TRBV6-1 to TRBJ2-7; D perhaps matches TRBD2 (5 bases). Germline V gene data show CDR1 as MNHNS and CDR2 as SASEGT. V was pared by 0 bases and J by 4 bases, with 13 bases between. This CDR3 has 15 amino acids. DNA for the CDR3: TGTGCCAGCAGTGAAGCCCCTTCAACGGGGTACGAGCAGTACTTC. Its protein is CASSEAPSTGYEQYF.

This chain joins TRBV3-1 and TRBJ2-4; TRBD1 agrees at 8 bases. Unmatched junction bases numbered 12, after V lost 4 bases and J lost 10 bases. Per germline, CDR1 LGHDT and CDR2 YNNKEL (reference sequence). The CDR3 length is 15 residues. The CDR3 nucleotides are TGTGCCAGCAGCCGCCTCGGACAGGGCTCAGGGATTCAGTACTTC. Its protein is CASSRLGQGSGIQYF.

The chain employs TRBV6-2 or TRBV6-3 and TRBJ1-5; 7 bases map to TRBD1. CDR1 and CDR2 from the germline V gene are MNHEY and SVGEGT. CDR3 length equals 18 residues. V gave up 4 bases and J gave up 0 bases; unmatched junction bases: 12. DNA of the CDR3: TGTGCCAGCAGTTCTATCCAGGGGGGGGGTTATAGCAATCAGCCCCAGCATTTT. Amino acid sequence: CASSSIQGGGYSNQPQHF.

V usage is TRBV7-3 and J usage is TRBJ2-3, with D possibly TRBD2 on 5 matching bases. The germline V and J ends were trimmed by 2 bases and 8 bases, with 11 bases remaining between them. The CDR3 is made up of 13 amino acids. CDR1 SGHTA and CDR2 FQGTGA come from the germline V gene. CDR3 DNA sequence: TGTGCCAGCAGCTTATCGGGGTTGGGTACGCAGTATTTT. This encodes CASSLSGLGTQYF. Complete variable domain (other parts from reference TRBV7-3 and TRBJ2-3): GAGVSQTPSNKVTEKGKYVELRCDPISGHTALYWYRQSLGQGPEFLIYFQGTGAADDSGLPNDRFFAVRPEGSVSTLKIQRTERGDSAVYLCASSLSGLGTQYFGPGTRLTVL.

In its sample, this clonotype was seen a few times. The chain links TRBV20-1 to TRBJ2-7; a possible D gene is TRBD2 (7 bases). This CDR3 spans 11 amino acids. Deletions cut 6 bases from V and 7 bases from J, with 13 bases between. In germline, CDR1 is DFQATT, CDR2 SNEGSKA (reference sequence). The CDR3 sequence is CSALGGVEQYF. In DNA form, the CDR3 reads TGCAGTGCCTTAGGGGGGGTGGAGCAGTACTTC.

The rearrangement joins TRBV9 to TRBJ2-7, with D possibly TRBD2 on 6 matching bases. The ends were cut back, 0 bases at V and 0 bases at J, with 13 bases in the middle. CDR1 and CDR2 from the germline V gene are SGDLS and YYNGEE. CDR3 length: 16 residues. The DNA for the CDR3 is TGTGCCAGCAGCGTAGGTCCGCGGGGCGACTCCTACGAGCAGTACTTC. Encoded protein: CASSVGPRGDSYEQYF. The full variable domain, rest sourced from reference TRBV9 and TRBJ2-7, is DSGVTQTPKHLITATGQRVTLRCSPRSGDLSVYWYQQSLDQGLQFLIQYYNGEERAKGNILERFSAQQFPDLHSELNLSSLELGDSALYFCASSVGPRGDSYEQYFGPGTRLTVT.